The clone carrying this T cell receptor (beta chain) was recorded a few times. This entry comes from a study of beta chain features in type 1 diabetes. TCRB transcripts that were expressed got sequenced, as all of the isolated RNA had been reverse transcribed. Here immunoSEQ multiplex PCR was the method, and the copy in TCRdb shows in-frame clones only, minus some. The profile shows just over 450,000 clones, around 30% of them singletons. V was pared by 0 bases and J by 9 bases, with 4 bases of the junction left unmatched. The CDR3 extends over 14 amino acids. Germline loops: CDR1 SGHTA, CDR2 FQGTGA. This sequence originates from a man in his late teens or twenties in good health. What was sequenced was naive CD4+ T cells from blood. V gene TRBV7-3 combines with J gene TRBJ2-5; TRBD1 matches 10 bases. CDR3 region: CASSLTGTGEAQYF. The CDR3 coding sequence is TGTGCCAGCAGCTTAACCGGGACAGGGGAAGCCCAGTACTTC.